This TCR beta chain was found in a study of shared clonotypes between healthy human individuals. Overall study results and limits: Rarefaction showed that sequencing of sorted subsets was incomplete (despite large depth). Few donors limited the genetic and exposure-history diversity represented.

Trimming stripped 0 bases from V and 5 bases from J, with 18 bases between. Germline V gene data show CDR1 as SGHRS and CDR2 as YFSETQ. The CDR3 is made up of 17 amino acids. A remark on this clone: Its antigen is not identified.

Sequencing was performed with immunoSEQ multiplex PCR; in TCRdb, only in-frame clones are kept and a portion is missing. There are roughly 1,600,000 clones in the sample; approximately 98.5% occur only once, and roughly 0.36% lies in the top ten. A CD45RA-negative memory subset and a CD45RA+ naive subset were separated from the CD4+ cells. Sequenced: naive CD4+ T cells sorted from blood. Sample subset: CD45RA+ positively selected. This receptor was obtained from a man aged 30 to 45 in good health. The chain has TRBV5-1 and TRBJ2-1; D not certain. The CDR3 loop reads CASSLGLAVSAHNEQFF. The CDR3 bases are TGCGCCAGCAGCTTGGGACTGGCGGTATCAGCACACAATGAGCAGTTCTTC.